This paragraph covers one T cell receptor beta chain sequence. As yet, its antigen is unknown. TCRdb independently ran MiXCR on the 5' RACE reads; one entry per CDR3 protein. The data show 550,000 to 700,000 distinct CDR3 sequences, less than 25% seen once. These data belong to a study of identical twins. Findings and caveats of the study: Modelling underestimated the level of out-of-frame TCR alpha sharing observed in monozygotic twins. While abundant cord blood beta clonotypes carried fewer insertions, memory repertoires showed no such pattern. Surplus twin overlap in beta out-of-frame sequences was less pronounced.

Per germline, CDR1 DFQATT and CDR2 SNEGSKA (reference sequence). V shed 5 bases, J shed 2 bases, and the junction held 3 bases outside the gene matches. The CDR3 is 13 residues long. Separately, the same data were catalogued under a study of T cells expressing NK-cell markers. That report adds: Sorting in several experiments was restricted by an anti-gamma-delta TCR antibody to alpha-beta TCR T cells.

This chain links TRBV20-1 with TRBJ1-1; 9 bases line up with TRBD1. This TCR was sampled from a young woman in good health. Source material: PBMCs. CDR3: CSADRGSNTEAFF. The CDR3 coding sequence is TGCAGTGCTGACAGGGGGAGCAACACTGAAGCTTTCTTT.